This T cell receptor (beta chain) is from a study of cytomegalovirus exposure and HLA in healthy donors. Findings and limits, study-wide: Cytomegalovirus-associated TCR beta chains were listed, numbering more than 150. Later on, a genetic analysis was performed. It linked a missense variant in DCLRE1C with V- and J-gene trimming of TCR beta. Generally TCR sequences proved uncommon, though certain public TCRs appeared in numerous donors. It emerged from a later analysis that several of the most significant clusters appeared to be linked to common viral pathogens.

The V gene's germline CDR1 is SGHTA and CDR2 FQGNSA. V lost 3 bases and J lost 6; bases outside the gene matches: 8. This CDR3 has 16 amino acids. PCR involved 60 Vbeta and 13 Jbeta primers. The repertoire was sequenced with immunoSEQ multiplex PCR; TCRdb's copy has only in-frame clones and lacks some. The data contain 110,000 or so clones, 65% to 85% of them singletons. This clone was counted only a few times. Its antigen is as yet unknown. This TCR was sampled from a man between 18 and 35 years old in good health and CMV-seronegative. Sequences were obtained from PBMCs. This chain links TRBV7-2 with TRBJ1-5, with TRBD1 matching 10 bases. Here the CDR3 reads CASSFLDRGLGQPQHF. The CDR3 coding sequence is TGTGCCAGCAGCTTCCTTGACAGGGGGCTTGGTCAGCCCCAGCATTTT.